This passage covers 29 T cell receptor beta chains from one sample sequenced in a study of vaccination effects on CD4 cells after COVID-19. No antigen has been assigned to these receptors. Assay: immunoSEQ multiplex PCR; the TCRdb copy retains only in-frame clones and omits some. The sample holds 65,000 to 85,000 clones, approximately 80% seen once. Pools of viral peptides were used by the ViraFEST assay to expand antigen-specific CD4+ T cells ahead of sequencing. Isolating CD4+ T cells followed approximately nine days of culture. Testing of the vaccine recipients showed negative nucleocapsid antibodies and no prior SARS-CoV-2 infection. Sequences were derived from CD4+ T cells from PBMCs cultured with SARS-CoV-2 spike peptides, sampled before COVID-19 vaccination. The source is a human donor who received a COVID-19 vaccine.

V usage is TRBV15 and J usage is TRBJ2-3; D is uncertain. Germline values: CDR1 LNHNV, CDR2 YYDKDF (reference sequence). The CDR3 spans 15 residues. V lost 0 bases to trimming and J lost 1 base, with 8 bases between them. CDR3: CATSRDGAGTDTQYF. The CDR3 nucleotides are TGTGCCACCAGCAGAGATGGTGCGGGCACAGATACGCAGTATTTT.

The chain recombines TRBV6-2 or TRBV6-3 with TRBJ2-2; a weak D match, TRBD2 (5 bases). CDR1 and CDR2 (germline): MNHEY, SVGEGT. The CDR3 extends over 18 amino acids. Trimming stripped 8 bases from V and 2 bases from J, with 24 bases between. The CDR3 DNA sequence: TGTGCCAGCGGCCGGGGTAGCCTTTATTGGGGAAACACCGGGGAGCTGTTTTTT. This gives the protein CASGRGSLYWGNTGELFF.

The rearrangement joins TRBV21-1 to TRBJ2-2; whether TRBD1, the table's D call, matches the DNA was not checked. TRBV21-1 is listed as a pseudogene. There are 15 residues in the CDR3. The CDR3 here is CAKKTARGMVRGAVF. In DNA, the CDR3 is TGTGCCAAAAAAACCGCCAGGGGTATGGTCCGGGGAGCTGTTTTT.

The chain carries TRBV10-2 and TRBJ1-4, with a tentative D call TRBD1 (5 bases). This CDR3 is 12 amino acids long. Per germline, CDR1 WSHSY and CDR2 SAAADI. The V end lost 6 bases, the J end lost 8 bases, and 10 bases lay between the germline ends. The CDR3 bases are TGCGCCAGCAGGCAGGGTGGGGAAAAACTGTTTTTT. It codes for CASRQGGEKLFF.

This sequence joins TRBV24-1 and TRBJ2-3, with D tentatively TRBD1 or TRBD2 (7 bases each). The germline CDR1 and CDR2 sequences are KGHDR and SFDVKD. Trimming pared 4 bases from V and 2 bases from J, leaving 18 bases between. The CDR3 contains 17 residues. The DNA for the CDR3 is TGTGCCACCAGTGACCCCAGGGGGACTACCACCACAGATACGCAGTATTTT. It specifies CATSDPRGTTTTDTQYF.

The CDR3 DNA reads as TGTGCCAGCAGCTTGACCCCCCCTCGGGGATTGAGGTTCTTC. As protein: CASSLTPPRGLRFF. V and J are TRBV28 and TRBJ2-1; TRBD2 is a possible D gene (5 bases). Between the trimmed V and J ends, which lost 6 bases and 15 bases, there was a span of 24 bases. This CDR3 is 14 amino acids long. In germline, CDR1 is MDHEN, CDR2 SYDVKM.

This clone was detected only once. J is TRBJ1-1 and V is TRBV18, with D hard to call. The V end lost 0 bases, the J end lost 1 base, and 9 bases lay between the germline ends. The length of the CDR3 is 15 residues. Looked up from germline, CDR1 is KGHSH and CDR2 is LQKENI. The CDR3 loop is CASSPPGLTNTEAFF. CDR3 coding DNA: TGTGCCAGCTCACCACCAGGGTTAACGAACACTGAAGCTTTCTTT.

This clone was detected only once. This chain connects TRBV19 to TRBJ1-2; D remains unclear. The CDR3 length is 15 residues. Germline V gene lookup returns CDR1 LNHDA and CDR2 SQIVND (reference sequence). Trimming pared 5 bases from V and 4 bases from J, leaving 17 bases between. The CDR3 region is CASSERTTHTYGYTF. CDR3 DNA: TGTGCCAGTAGTGAACGGACGACACATACCTATGGCTACACCTTC.

V and J are TRBV7-6 and TRBJ1-2; 7 bases match TRBD1. Trimming removed 5 bases from V and 8 bases from J; junction bases left unmatched: 14. CDR1 and CDR2 from the germline V gene are SGHVS and FNYEAQ. The CDR3 runs 15 residues. The CDR3 here is CASSPLSTGSGGYTF. As DNA, the CDR3 is TGTGCCAGCAGCCCCTTATCGACAGGGTCGGGCGGCTACACCTTC.

This clone was detected once. This chain connects TRBV27 to TRBJ2-5; D ambiguous. V lost 5 bases, J lost 0 bases, and 7 bases lay in between. The CDR3 spans 13 residues. Germline V gene lookup returns CDR1 MNHEY and CDR2 SMNVEV (reference sequence). The CDR3 region is CASSPRYQETQYF. CDR3 DNA sequence: TGTGCCAGCAGTCCCCGGTACCAAGAGACCCAGTACTTC.

CDR3 residues: CASSQSRDLTDTQYF. The CDR3 DNA follows: TGTGCCAGCAGCCAATCCCGGGACCTCACAGATACGCAGTATTTT. This rearrangement joins TRBV14 to TRBJ2-3; D tentatively fits TRBD1 or TRBD2 (5 bases each). The CDR3 is made up of 15 amino acids. V lost 2 bases and J lost 2, with 11 bases in between. The germline V gene encodes CDR1 SGHDN and CDR2 FVKESK. The full variable domain, rest sourced from reference TRBV14 and TRBJ2-3, is EAGVTQFPSHSVIEKGQTVTLRCDPISGHDNLYWYRRVMGKEIKFLLHFVKESKQDESGMPNNRFLAERTGGTYSTLKVQPAELEDSGVYFCASSQSRDLTDTQYFGPGTRLTVL.

The table lists this clone with a few counts. The chain is built from TRBV6-6 and TRBJ1-5; maybe TRBD1 (5 bases). Trimming pared 7 bases from V and 9 bases from J, leaving 19 bases between. Germline CDR1 MNHNY, CDR2 SVGAGI (reference sequence). CDR3 size: 14 residues. The CDR3 nucleotides are TGTGCCAGCACCCCTCCCTATTCCGGGGCGCCCCAGCATTTT. This sequence encodes CASTPPYSGAPQHF.

The V call is TRBV6-2 or TRBV6-3, the J call TRBJ2-1; D might be TRBD1 (5 bases). There are 13 residues in the CDR3. Trimming took off 0 bases at V and 7 bases at J, with 7 bases between the two ends. Germline-derived CDR1 and CDR2 are MNHEY and SVGEGT. The CDR3 coding sequence is TGTGCCAGCAGTTACTCGCAGGGAAATGAGCAGTTCTTC. Encoded protein: CASSYSQGNEQFF.

The rearrangement uses TRBV19 and TRBJ2-1; no reliable D call. The CDR3 totals 11 residues. Germline loops: CDR1 LNHDA, CDR2 SQIVND (reference sequence). V was shortened by 4 bases and J by 9 bases, with 7 bases between the two germline ends. CDR3 in DNA: TGTGCCAGTAGTAGGACGGGTGAGCAGTTCTTC. Its protein is CASSRTGEQFF.

The chain carries TRBV9 and TRBJ2-2, with TRBD1 matching over 8 bases. V trimming: 8 bases; J trimming: 1 base; junction bases outside the gene matches: 10. Germline assignment: CDR1 SGDLS and CDR2 YYNGEE. CDR3 length equals 16 residues. This chain's CDR3 is CASTELGTGNTGELFF. The CDR3 DNA reads TGTGCCAGTACAGAACTCGGGACAGGGAACACCGGGGAGCTGTTTTTT.

The chain couples TRBV4-2 to TRBJ2-5, with 9 bases matching TRBD2. The CDR3 spans 16 residues. V shed 3 bases and J 5 bases; nucleotides not matched to a gene: 10. Germline CDR1 is LGHNA and CDR2 is YNFKEQ. The CDR3 sequence: CASSQGVAGGRETQYF. The DNA of the CDR3 is TGTGCCAGCAGCCAGGGGGTGGCGGGGGGGCGGGAGACCCAGTACTTC.

This clone was observed a handful of times. The sample carries other DNA sequences with the same CDR3. V and J are TRBV6-1 and TRBJ2-7; D unclear. Per the germline V gene, CDR1 is MNHNS and CDR2 is SASEGT. Trimming removed 3 bases at V and 0 bases at J, with 6 bases between. This CDR3 has 13 amino acids. For the CDR3, the DNA is TGTGCCAGCAGTGACAGGAGCTCCTACGAGCAGTACGTC. This gives the protein CASSDRSSYEQYV.

The chain links TRBV18 to TRBJ2-3; 12 bases are shared with TRBD2. The CDR3 spans 16 residues. V trimming: 4 bases; J trimming: 1 base; junction bases outside the gene matches: 3. Germline CDR1 is KGHSH and CDR2 is LQKENI. DNA of the CDR3: TGTGCCAGCTCACGCGCTAGCGGGGGGGGCACAGATACGCAGTATTTT. Protein: CASSRASGGGTDTQYF.

V and J are TRBV2 and TRBJ2-7, with no clear D. CDR1 and CDR2 from the germline V gene are SNHLY and FYNNEI. Trimming shortened V by 6 bases and J by 0 bases, and 6 bases separated the two germline ends. This CDR3 is 12 amino acids long. CDR3 nucleotides: TGTGCCAGCAGCCCAAGCTCCTACGAGCAGTACGTC. It specifies CASSPSSYEQYV.

The J gene is TRBJ2-4, the V gene TRBV28; no definite D call. Germline CDR1 and CDR2: MDHEN and SYDVKM. CDR3 size: 14 residues. V was cut by 6 bases and J by 0 bases, with 9 bases left in between. For the CDR3, the DNA is TGTGCCAGCAGCCCTGGGTCAGCCAAAAACATTCAGTACTTC. As protein: CASSPGSAKNIQYF.

J is TRBJ1-4 and V is TRBV5-6; D call uncertain. Germline V gene sequence: CDR1 SGHDT, CDR2 YYEEEE. The CDR3 is made up of 13 amino acids. V was pared by 4 bases and J by 7 bases, with 11 bases between. The CDR3 DNA follows: TGTGCCAGCAGCCGCGGGTTGGGTGAAAAACTGTTTTTT. It specifies CASSRGLGEKLFF.

This chain uses TRBV18 with TRBJ2-3, with TRBD1 matching over 10 bases. V trimming: 1 base; J trimming: 6 bases; junction bases outside the gene matches: 7. The CDR3 totals 16 residues. From germline, CDR1 is KGHSH and CDR2 LQKENI. The CDR3 loop is CASSPRRQGAGDTQYF. DNA for the CDR3: TGTGCCAGCTCACCACGCCGACAGGGGGCCGGCGATACGCAGTATTTT.

This sequence joins TRBV6-5 and TRBJ1-2, with a tentative D call TRBD1 (5 bases). With 6 bases removed from V and 8 bases from J, the gap between germline ends came to 16 bases. Germline V lookup: CDR1 MNHEY, CDR2 SVGAGI. The CDR3 totals 13 residues. The CDR3 region has the DNA TGTGCCAGCAGGAATTCAGGGACCCAAGGCTACACCTTC. This codes for CASRNSGTQGYTF.

The V gene is TRBV6-4, the J gene TRBJ1-2, with 10 bases identical to TRBD1. CDR1 is MRHNA and CDR2 is SNTAGT in the germline V gene. J lost 6 bases, V lost 5 bases, and 9 bases had no gene match. The CDR3 is made up of 15 amino acids. CDR3 amino acids: CASSLAPGQGNGYTF. CDR3 DNA sequence: TGTGCCAGCAGTCTTGCACCGGGACAGGGGAATGGCTACACCTTC.

The chain is built from TRBV4-3 and TRBJ1-3; 7 positions agree with TRBD1. This CDR3 has 15 amino acids. The V gene's germline CDR1 is LGHNA and CDR2 YSLEER. The junction had 3 bases not matched to a gene; V was cut back by 4 bases and J by 0 bases. CDR3 sequence: CASSRGTDSGNTIYF. CDR3 DNA: TGCGCCAGCAGCCGAGGGACAGACTCTGGAAACACCATATATTTT.

The V gene is TRBV6-2 or TRBV6-3, the J gene TRBJ2-2; 13 bases match TRBD2. Germline V gene sequence: CDR1 MNHEY, CDR2 SVGEGT. The ends lost 5 bases at V and 4 bases at J; junction bases unmatched: 4. The CDR3 has 16 amino acids. This CDR3 is CASSRRTSGGTGELFF. In nucleotides, the CDR3 is TGTGCCAGCAGTCGCCGGACTAGCGGGGGCACCGGGGAGCTGTTTTTT.

This chain joins TRBV24-1 and TRBJ2-1; 7 bases agree with TRBD2. V trimming: 4 bases; J trimming: 4 bases; junction bases outside the gene matches: 12. The CDR3 runs 17 residues. Germline V gives CDR1 KGHDR, CDR2 SFDVKD. In nucleotides, the CDR3 is TGTGCCACCAGTGACTCTACTCTAGCGGCCTCATACAATGAGCAGTTCTTC. Translating it yields CATSDSTLAASYNEQFF.

J is TRBJ1-1 and V is TRBV19; possible D gene TRBD1, 5 bases. V was clipped by 3 bases and J by 3 bases, with 14 bases between them. CDR1 is LNHDA and CDR2 is SQIVND in the germline V gene (reference sequence). The length of the CDR3 is 15 residues. The CDR3 coding sequence is TGTGCCAGTAGTATGTTTCTCGTGGGGGACACTGAAGCTTTCTTT. It translates to CASSMFLVGDTEAFF. The variable domain in full, with the rest retrieved from reference TRBV19 and TRBJ1-1, is DGGITQSPKYLFRKEGQNVTLSCEQNLNHDAMYWYRQDPGQGLRLIYYSQIVNDFQKGDIAEGYSVSREKKESFPLTVTSAQKNPTAFYLCASSMFLVGDTEAFFGQGTRLTVV.

The V and J genes are TRBV28 and TRBJ2-7, with 9 bases identical to TRBD1. There are 14 residues in the CDR3. Per the germline V gene, CDR1 is MDHEN and CDR2 is SYDVKM. The V segment lost 6 bases and the J segment 6 bases; nucleotides outside the gene matches: 9. The CDR3 reads CASSPGQGPSEQYV. CDR3 nucleotides: TGTGCCAGCAGCCCGGGACAGGGCCCCTCCGAGCAGTACGTC.